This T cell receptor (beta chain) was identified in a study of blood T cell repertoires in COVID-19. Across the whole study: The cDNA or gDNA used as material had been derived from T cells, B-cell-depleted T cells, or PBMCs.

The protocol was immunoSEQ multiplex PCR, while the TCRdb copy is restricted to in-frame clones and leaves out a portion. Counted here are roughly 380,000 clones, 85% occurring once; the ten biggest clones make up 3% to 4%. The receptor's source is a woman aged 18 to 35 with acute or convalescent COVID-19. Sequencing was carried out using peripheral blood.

CDR3 sequence: CASSRTGDNEQYF. The CDR3, as DNA: TGTGCCAGCAGTCGAACAGGGGATAACGAGCAGTACTTC. The chain has TRBV9 and TRBJ2-7; TRBD1 matches at 7 bases. The length of the CDR3 is 13 residues. Germline CDR1 reads SGDLS; CDR2 reads YYNGEE. V trimming: 5 bases; J trimming: 5 bases; junction bases outside the gene matches: 7.